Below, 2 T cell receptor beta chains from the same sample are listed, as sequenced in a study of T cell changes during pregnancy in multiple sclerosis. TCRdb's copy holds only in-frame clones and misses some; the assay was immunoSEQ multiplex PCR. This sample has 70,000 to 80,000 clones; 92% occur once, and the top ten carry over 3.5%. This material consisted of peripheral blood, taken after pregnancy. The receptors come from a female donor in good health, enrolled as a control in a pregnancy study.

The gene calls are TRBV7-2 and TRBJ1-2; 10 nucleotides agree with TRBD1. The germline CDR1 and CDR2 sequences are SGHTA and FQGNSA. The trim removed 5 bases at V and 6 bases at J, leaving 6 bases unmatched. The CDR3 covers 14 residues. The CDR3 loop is CASSPQGQGNGYTF. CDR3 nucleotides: TGTGCCAGCAGCCCGCAGGGACAGGGGAATGGCTACACCTTC. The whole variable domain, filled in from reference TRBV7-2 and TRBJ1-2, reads GAGVSQSPSNKVTEKGKDVELRCDPISGHTALYWYRQSLGQGLEFLIYFQGNSAPDKSGLPSDRFSAERTGGSVSTLTIQRTQQEDSAVYLCASSPQGQGNGYTFGSGTRLTVV.

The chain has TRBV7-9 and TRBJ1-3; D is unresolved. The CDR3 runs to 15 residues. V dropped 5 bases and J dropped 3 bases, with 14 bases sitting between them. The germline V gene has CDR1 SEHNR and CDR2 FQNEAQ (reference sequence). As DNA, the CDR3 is TGTGCCAGCAGCCCTGAGCGGGTGAATGGAAACACCATATATTTT. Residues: CASSPERVNGNTIYF. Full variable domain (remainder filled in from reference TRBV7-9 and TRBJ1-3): DTGVSQNPRHKITKRGQNVTFRCDPISEHNRLYWYRQTLGQGPEFLTYFQNEAQLEKSRLLSDRFSAERPKGSFSTLEIQRTEQGDSAMYLCASSPERVNGNTIYFGEGSWLTVV.